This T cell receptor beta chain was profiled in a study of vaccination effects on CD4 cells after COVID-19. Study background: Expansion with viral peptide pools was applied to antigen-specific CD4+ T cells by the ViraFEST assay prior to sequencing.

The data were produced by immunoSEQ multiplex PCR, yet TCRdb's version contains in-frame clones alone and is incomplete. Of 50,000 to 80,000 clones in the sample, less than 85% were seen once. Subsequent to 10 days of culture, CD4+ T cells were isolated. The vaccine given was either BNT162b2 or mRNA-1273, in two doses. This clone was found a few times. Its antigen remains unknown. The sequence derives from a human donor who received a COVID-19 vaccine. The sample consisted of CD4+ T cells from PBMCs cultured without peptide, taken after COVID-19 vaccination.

In DNA form, the CDR3 reads TGTGCCAGTAGCCCGGTTTTTGGAGGGGGCTACGAGCAGTACGTC. As protein: CASSPVFGGGYEQYV. The chain combines TRBV19 with TRBJ2-7; D may match TRBD1 or TRBD2 (6 bases each). The germline V and J ends were trimmed by 6 bases and 3 bases, with 18 bases remaining between them. The germline CDR1 and CDR2 sequences are LNHDA and SQIVND (reference sequence). There are 15 residues in the CDR3.